Listed below are T cell receptor beta chains from one sample, sequenced in a study of shared clonotypes between healthy human individuals. Profiled with immunoSEQ multiplex PCR; TCRdb holds only in-frame clones, not every one. The sample lists about 2 million clones; 85% to 95% were seen once. Sequenced sample: naive CD4+ T cells sorted from blood. The receptors shown here come from a man aged 18 to 35 in good health. Both conserved end residues are part of each CDR3. Fields, in order: V gene, clone size, D gene, J gene, CDR3 protein, CDR3 DNA. A D gene is named only where the DNA matches it firmly. Rows may omit the clone size; those that give it use once, few, many or a size class.

TRBV5-5,once,.,TRBJ1-3,CASSLVGASSGNTIYF,TGTGCCAGCAGCTTGGTAGGGGCCAGTTCTGGAAACACCATATATTTT
TRBV6-5,.,.,TRBJ1-3,CASRPSRNSGNTIYF,TGTGCCAGCAGACCCAGCAGGAACTCTGGAAACACCATATATTTT
TRBV5-1,.,TRBD2,TRBJ2-3,CASSLGTSATDTQYF,TGCGCCAGCAGCTTAGGGACTAGCGCTACAGATACGCAGTATTTT
TRBV30,.,.,TRBJ1-3,CAWRPASGNTIYF,TGTGCCTGGAGACCTGCCTCTGGAAACACCATATATTTT
TRBV29-1,.,.,TRBJ1-3,CSVADTGNTIYF,TGCAGCGTTGCGGATACTGGAAACACCATATATTTT
TRBV4-3,once,.,TRBJ2-1,CASSQEWARARYNEQFF,TGCGCCAGCAGCCAAGAGTGGGCGCGGGCTCGATACAATGAGCAGTTCTTC
TRBV4-1,.,.,TRBJ1-5,CASSQDRGTQHF,TGCGCCAGCAGCCAAGATCGGGGGACCCAGCATTTT
TRBV2,.,TRBD1,TRBJ1-5,CASRDSLPTDPQHF,TGTGCCTCCAGGGACAGCCTCCCCACCGACCCCCAGCATTTT
TRBV19,.,.,TRBJ1-1,CASSIDGRWAEAFF,TGTGCCAGTAGTATAGATGGCAGATGGGCTGAAGCTTTCTTT
TRBV10-3,.,TRBD1,TRBJ2-1,CAISAAGQGNNEQFF,TGTGCCATCAGTGCAGCGGGACAGGGGAACAATGAGCAGTTCTTC
TRBV18,.,.,TRBJ2-7,CASSPPGRGGAQSSYEQYF,TGTGCCAGCTCACCACCGGGCCGGGGAGGAGCACAGAGCTCCTACGAGCAGTACTTC
TRBV5-1,once,.,TRBJ2-5,CASSLGPTRGQETQYF,TGCGCCAGCAGCTTGGGACCGACTAGGGGACAAGAGACCCAGTACTTC
TRBV9,.,TRBD1,TRBJ1-5,CASSDRVQPQHF,TGTGCCAGCAGTGACAGGGTCCAGCCCCAGCATTTT
TRBV6-5,.,TRBD2,TRBJ2-3,CASRHLSGSSDTQYF,TGTGCCAGCAGACACCTCAGCGGGAGCTCAGATACGCAGTATTTT
TRBV7-6,.,TRBD1,TRBJ2-5,CASSSSTGSIQETQYF,TGTGCCAGCAGCTCATCGACAGGGTCCATCCAAGAGACCCAGTACTTC
TRBV5-4,.,TRBD1,TRBJ2-1,CASSSPGQGYNEQFF,TGTGCCAGCAGCTCCCCGGGACAGGGCTACAATGAGCAGTTCTTC
TRBV29-1,.,.,TRBJ2-5,CSVVFWVKQETQYF,TGCAGCGTTGTGTTTTGGGTGAAACAAGAGACCCAGTACTTC
TRBV4-1,.,TRBD1,TRBJ2-7,CASSQVGGGDRAFYEQYF,TGCGCCAGCAGCCAAGTAGGGGGAGGGGACAGGGCTTTCTACGAGCAGTACTTC
TRBV28,.,.,TRBJ2-6,CASSPVPGSGANVLTF,TGTGCCAGCAGTCCCGTTCCCGGGTCTGGGGCCAACGTCCTGACTTTC
TRBV27,.,.,TRBJ1-2,CASSSYPPYGYTF,TGTGCCAGCAGTTCCTATCCTCCCTATGGCTACACCTTC
TRBV2,.,.,TRBJ1-1,CASSEYGGLNTEAFF,TGTGCCAGCAGTGAATACGGGGGGCTGAACACTGAAGCTTTCTTT
TRBV18,.,.,TRBJ1-4,CASSPPSGKTNEKLFF,TGTGCCAGCTCACCACCGTCCGGTAAAACTAATGAAAAACTGTTTTTT
TRBV30,.,.,TRBJ2-1,CAWSENLAEMQFF,TGTGCCTGGAGTGAGAACCTCGCGGAGATGCAGTTCTTC
TRBV2,once,TRBD2,TRBJ2-5,CASSVTSVTQETQYF,TGTGCCAGCAGTGTGACTAGCGTGACCCAAGAGACCCAGTACTTC
TRBV7-2,.,.,TRBJ2-5,CASSLGAKQETQYF,TGTGCCAGCAGCTTAGGAGCTAAACAAGAGACCCAGTACTTC
TRBV5-1,.,TRBD2,TRBJ2-7,CASSLAGTSVYVQYF,TGCGCCAGCAGCTTGGCGGGGACTAGCGTTTACGTGCAGTACTTC
TRBV10-3,.,TRBD1,TRBJ2-5,CAISEGQGARETQYF,TGTGCCATCAGTGAAGGACAGGGGGCTCGGGAGACCCAGTACTTC
TRBV6-1,once,.,TRBJ1-6,CASSDGMGSYNSPLHF,TGTGCCAGCAGTGACGGGATGGGGAGCTATAATTCACCCCTCCACTTT
TRBV30,.,.,TRBJ2-3,CAWKSASDTQYF,TGTGCCTGGAAGTCCGCCTCAGATACGCAGTATTTT
TRBV2,.,.,TRBJ1-5,CASSGGRVQPQHF,TGTGCCAGCAGTGGGGGCAGGGTTCAGCCCCAGCATTTT